The clone carrying this T cell receptor (beta chain) has only one observation. The sample belongs to a study of blood T cell repertoires in COVID-19. CDR3 length equals 14 residues. The V and J ends lost 6 bases and 0 bases, in that order; junction bases with no gene match: 2. The germline V gene encodes CDR1 LGHNT and CDR2 FRNRAP. Per the original methods: By means of reference gene primer amplification, nucleated cell counts were estimated. The assay was immunoSEQ multiplex PCR, and TCRdb's table has in-frame clones only and misses some. V, J and clone size were drawn from that table, and D and trimming were deduced from the DNA. The table shows 100,000 to 150,000 clones, with 84% occurring only once.

The rearrangement joins TRBV12-5 to TRBJ1-1; 9 positions match TRBD1. Sequencing was carried out using peripheral blood. This receptor was obtained from a woman at least 80 years old with acute or convalescent COVID-19. The CDR3 protein is CASGDRGLNTEAFF. The CDR3 nucleotides are TGTGCTAGTGGAGACAGGGGGTTGAACACTGAAGCTTTCTTT.